The entry below describes one T cell receptor beta chain. Its antigen is as yet unknown. This sample stems from a study of T cells after yellow fever vaccination. TCRdb recomputed calls from the 5' RACE reads with MiXCR, one row per CDR3 protein. The sample records some 560,000 distinct CDR3 sequences, 17% being singletons. Study conclusions and caveats: Abundant clonotypes from the bulk population could contaminate FACS-sorted repertoires. Re-detected after boosting: most primary clones, 96% of CD4 and about 85% of CD8.

This CDR3 is 14 amino acids long. Germline V CDR1 and CDR2: SEHNR, FQNEAQ (reference sequence). V dropped 3 bases and J dropped 8; count of bases not matched to a gene: 6. V gene TRBV7-9 combines with J gene TRBJ1-4; 7 bases line up with TRBD1. This sequence originates from a man aged 18 to 30 who received the YFV17D yellow fever vaccine. Sequencing used PBMCs, obtained 5 days after the first yellow fever vaccination. The CDR3 coding sequence is TGTGCCAGCAGCTTGAACAGGGGCGGAGAAAAACTGTTTTTT. This translates into CASSLNRGGEKLFF.